These 3 T cell receptor beta chains share one sample of origin, sequenced in a study of shared clonotypes between healthy human individuals. The repertoire was sequenced with immunoSEQ multiplex PCR; TCRdb's copy has only in-frame clones and lacks some. Of over 950,000 clones in the sample, approximately 77% were seen once. Sequenced material: memory CD4+ T cells from PBMCs. Subset defined: CD45RA-negative fraction. These receptors all come from a man younger than 35 in good health. Some clones in this sample may be carry-over from other donors' samples.

This clone was counted a few times. The chain has TRBV7-9 and TRBJ1-1; tentative D call: TRBD1 (5 bases). The germline V gene has CDR1 SEHNR and CDR2 FQNEAQ (reference sequence). This CDR3 contains 17 residues. The ends were cut back, 0 bases at V and 4 bases at J, with 18 bases in the middle. CDR3 in DNA: TGTGCCAGCAGCTTAGCAGTCAATCCCTCTCAGGGCACTGAAGCTTTCTTT. It encodes CASSLAVNPSQGTEAFF.

With respect to this clone: Other DNA sequences from this sample encode an identical CDR3 as well. The CDR3 here is CASRTGDNQPQHF. CDR3 DNA: TGTGCCAGCCGGACAGGGGATAATCAGCCCCAGCATTTT. The chain joins TRBV27 to TRBJ1-5, with 9 bases aligning to TRBD1. CDR3 length equals 13 residues. V lost 8 bases, J lost 4 bases, and 3 bases stayed unmatched. Germline lookup yields CDR1 MNHEY and CDR2 SMNVEV (reference sequence).

Concerning this clone: Additional DNA sequences in this sample encode the identical CDR3. V gene TRBV5-1 combines with J gene TRBJ2-6; no clear D. The CDR3 covers 14 residues. Looked up from germline, CDR1 is SGHRS and CDR2 is YFSETQ. Trimming pared 0 bases from V and 3 bases from J, leaving 4 bases between. The CDR3 loop is CASSLEGGANVLTF. The CDR3 DNA reads as TGCGCCAGCAGCTTGGAAGGTGGGGCCAACGTCCTGACTTTC.